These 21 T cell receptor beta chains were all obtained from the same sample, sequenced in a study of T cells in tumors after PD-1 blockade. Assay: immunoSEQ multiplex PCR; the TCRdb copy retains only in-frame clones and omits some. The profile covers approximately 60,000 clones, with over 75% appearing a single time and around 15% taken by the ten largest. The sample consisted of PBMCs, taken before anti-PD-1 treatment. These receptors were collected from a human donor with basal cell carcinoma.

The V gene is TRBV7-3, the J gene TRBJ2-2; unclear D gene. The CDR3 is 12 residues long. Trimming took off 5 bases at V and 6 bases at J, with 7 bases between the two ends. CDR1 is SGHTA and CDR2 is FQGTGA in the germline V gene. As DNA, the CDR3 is TGTGCCAGCAGCCTACGTGCCGGGGAGCTGTTTTTT. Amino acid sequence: CASSLRAGELFF. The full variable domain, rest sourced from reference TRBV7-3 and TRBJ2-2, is GAGVSQTPSNKVTEKGKYVELRCDPISGHTALYWYRQSLGQGPEFLIYFQGTGAADDSGLPNDRFFAVRPEGSVSTLKIQRTERGDSAVYLCASSLRAGELFFGEGSRLTVL.

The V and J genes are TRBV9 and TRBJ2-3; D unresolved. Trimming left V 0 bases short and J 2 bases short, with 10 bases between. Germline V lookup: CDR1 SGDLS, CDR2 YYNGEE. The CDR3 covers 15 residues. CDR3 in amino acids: CASSVVGQNTDTQYF. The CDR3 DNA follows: TGTGCCAGCAGCGTAGTGGGTCAAAACACAGATACGCAGTATTTT.

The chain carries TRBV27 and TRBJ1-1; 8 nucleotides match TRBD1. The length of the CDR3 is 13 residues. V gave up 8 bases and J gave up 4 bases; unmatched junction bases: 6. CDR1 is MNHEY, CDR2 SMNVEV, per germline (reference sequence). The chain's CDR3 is CASLRQGRTEAFF. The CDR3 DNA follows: TGTGCCAGCCTTAGACAGGGGCGCACTGAAGCTTTCTTT.

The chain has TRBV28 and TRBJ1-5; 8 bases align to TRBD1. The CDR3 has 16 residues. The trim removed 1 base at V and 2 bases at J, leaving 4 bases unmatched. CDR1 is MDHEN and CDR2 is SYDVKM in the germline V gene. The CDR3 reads CASSLYGTGRNQPQHF. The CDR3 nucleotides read TGTGCCAGCAGTTTATACGGGACAGGCCGCAATCAGCCCCAGCATTTT.

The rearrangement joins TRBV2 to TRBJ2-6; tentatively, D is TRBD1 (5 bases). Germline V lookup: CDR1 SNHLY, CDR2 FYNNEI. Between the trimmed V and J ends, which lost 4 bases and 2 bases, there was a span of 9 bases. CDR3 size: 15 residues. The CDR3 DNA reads TGTGCCAGCAGTGGCTGGGGCACTGGGGCCAACGTCCTGACTTTC. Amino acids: CASSGWGTGANVLTF.

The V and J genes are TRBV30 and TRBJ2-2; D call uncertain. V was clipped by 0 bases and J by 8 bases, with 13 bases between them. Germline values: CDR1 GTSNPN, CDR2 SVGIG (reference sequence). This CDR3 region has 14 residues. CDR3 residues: CAWSVIHPTGELFF. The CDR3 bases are TGTGCCTGGAGTGTAATACACCCCACTGGGGAGCTGTTTTTT.

DNA for the CDR3: TGTGCCAGCAGCTTGCCCTCCGGGGGGCCCCACGAGCAGTACTTC. As protein: CASSLPSGGPHEQYF. J is TRBJ2-7 and V is TRBV5-6; a weak D match, TRBD2 (7 bases). CDR1 is SGHDT, CDR2 YYEEEE, per germline. The ends were cut back, 1 base at V and 5 bases at J, with 16 bases in the middle. The CDR3 totals 15 residues.

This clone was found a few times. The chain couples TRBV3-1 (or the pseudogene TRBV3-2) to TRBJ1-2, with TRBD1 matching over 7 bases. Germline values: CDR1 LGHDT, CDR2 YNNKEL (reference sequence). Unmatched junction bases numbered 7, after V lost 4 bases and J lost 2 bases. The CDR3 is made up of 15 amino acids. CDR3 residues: CASSPYRGRNYGYTF. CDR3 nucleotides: TGTGCCAGCAGCCCTTACAGGGGAAGAAACTATGGCTACACCTTC.

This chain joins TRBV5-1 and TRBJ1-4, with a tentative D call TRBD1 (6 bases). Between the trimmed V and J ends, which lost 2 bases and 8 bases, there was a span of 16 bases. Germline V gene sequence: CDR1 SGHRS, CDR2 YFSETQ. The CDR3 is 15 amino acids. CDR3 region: CASSFGRGYGEKLFF. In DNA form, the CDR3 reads TGCGCCAGCAGCTTCGGAAGGGGGTACGGCGAAAAACTGTTTTTT.

This CDR3 is CASSQGRYEQYF. The CDR3 nucleotides read TGTGCCAGCAGCCAAGGCAGATACGAGCAGTACTTC. The chain is built from TRBV14 and TRBJ2-7; D uncertain. Germline V lookup: CDR1 SGHDN, CDR2 FVKESK. The V end was cut by 1 base, the J end by 4 bases, with 5 bases between. CDR3 size: 12 residues.

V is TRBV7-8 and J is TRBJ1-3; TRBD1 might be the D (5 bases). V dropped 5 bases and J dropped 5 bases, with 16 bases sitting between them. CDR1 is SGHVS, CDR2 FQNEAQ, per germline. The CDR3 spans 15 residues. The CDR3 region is CASSPWDRLRNTIYF. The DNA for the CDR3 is TGTGCCAGCAGCCCCTGGGACCGACTTAGAAACACCATATATTTT. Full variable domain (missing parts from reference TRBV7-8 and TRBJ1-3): GAGVSQSPRYKVAKRGQDVALRCDPISGHVSLFWYQQALGQGPEFLTYFQNEAQLDKSGLPSDRFFAERPEGSVSTLKIQRTQQEDSAVYLCASSPWDRLRNTIYFGEGSWLTVV.

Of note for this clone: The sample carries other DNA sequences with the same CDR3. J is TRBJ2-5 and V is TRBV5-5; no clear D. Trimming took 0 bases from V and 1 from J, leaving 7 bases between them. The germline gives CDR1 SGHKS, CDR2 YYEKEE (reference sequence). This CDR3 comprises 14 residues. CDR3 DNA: TGTGCCAGCAGCTTGGTAGCTACCCAAGAGACCCAGTACTTC. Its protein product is CASSLVATQETQYF.

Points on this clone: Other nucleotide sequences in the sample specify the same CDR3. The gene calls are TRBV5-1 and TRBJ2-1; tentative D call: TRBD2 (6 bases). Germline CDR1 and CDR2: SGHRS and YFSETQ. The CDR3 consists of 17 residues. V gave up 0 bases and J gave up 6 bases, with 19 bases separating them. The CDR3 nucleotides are TGCGCCAGCAGCTTGGCCGATGGTGGGGGGACGACCAATGAGCAGTTCTTC. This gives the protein CASSLADGGGTTNEQFF.

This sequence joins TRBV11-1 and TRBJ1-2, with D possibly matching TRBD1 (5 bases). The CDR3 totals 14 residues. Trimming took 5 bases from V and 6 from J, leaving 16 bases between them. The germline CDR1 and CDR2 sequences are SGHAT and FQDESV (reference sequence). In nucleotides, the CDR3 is TGTGCCAGCAGCCCTTGGGTAGGGACGGATGGCTACACCTTC. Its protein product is CASSPWVGTDGYTF.

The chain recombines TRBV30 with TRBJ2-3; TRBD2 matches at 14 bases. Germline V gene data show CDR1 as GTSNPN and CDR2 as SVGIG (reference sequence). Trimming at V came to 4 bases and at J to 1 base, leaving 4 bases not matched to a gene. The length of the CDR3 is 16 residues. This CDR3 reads CAWTLGLAGGTDTQYF. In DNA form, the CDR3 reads TGTGCCTGGACCTTGGGACTAGCGGGGGGCACAGATACGCAGTATTTT.

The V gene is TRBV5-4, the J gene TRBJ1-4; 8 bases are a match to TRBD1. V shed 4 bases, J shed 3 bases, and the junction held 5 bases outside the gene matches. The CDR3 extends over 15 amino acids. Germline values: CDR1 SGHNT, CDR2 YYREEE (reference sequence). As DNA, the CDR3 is TGTGCCAGCAGCGCCCGACAGGGGTCTAATGAAAAACTGTTTTTT. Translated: CASSARQGSNEKLFF.

CDR3 bases: TGTGCCAGCAGTTACGGGGGGGCAAGGTACGAGCAGTACTTC. Translated: CASSYGGARYEQYF. V and J are TRBV6-5 and TRBJ2-7, with a possible D match to TRBD2 (7 bases). Germline loops: CDR1 MNHEY, CDR2 SVGAGI. V shed 2 bases and J shed 4 bases, with 12 bases lying between them. The CDR3 consists of 14 residues.

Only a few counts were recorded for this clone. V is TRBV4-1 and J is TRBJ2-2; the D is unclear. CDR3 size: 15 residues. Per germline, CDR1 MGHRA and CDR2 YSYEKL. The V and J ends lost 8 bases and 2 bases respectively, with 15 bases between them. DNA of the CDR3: TGCGCCAGCCGCGCTTTGGGCCTAAACACCGGGGAGCTGTTTTTT. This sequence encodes CASRALGLNTGELFF.

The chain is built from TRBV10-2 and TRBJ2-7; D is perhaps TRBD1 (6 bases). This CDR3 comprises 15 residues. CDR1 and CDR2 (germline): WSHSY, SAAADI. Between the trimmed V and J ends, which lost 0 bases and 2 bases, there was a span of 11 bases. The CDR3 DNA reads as TGCGCCAGCAGTGAGTCAGCAGGGGCCGCCTACGAGCAGTACTTC. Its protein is CASSESAGAAYEQYF.

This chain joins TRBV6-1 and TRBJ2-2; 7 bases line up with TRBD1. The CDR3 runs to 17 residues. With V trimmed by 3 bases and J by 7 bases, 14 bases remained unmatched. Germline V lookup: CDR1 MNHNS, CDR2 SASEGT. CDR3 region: CASSEPGSGGTSGELFF. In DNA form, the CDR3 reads TGTGCCAGCAGTGAGCCCGGGTCAGGGGGAACAAGCGGGGAGCTGTTTTTT.

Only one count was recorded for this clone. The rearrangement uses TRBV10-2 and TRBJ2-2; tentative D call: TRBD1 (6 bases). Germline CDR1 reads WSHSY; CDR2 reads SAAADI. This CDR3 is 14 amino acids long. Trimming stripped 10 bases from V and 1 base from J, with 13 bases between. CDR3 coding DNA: TGCGCCATCCGACCGGGACAGAACACCGGGGAGCTGTTTTTT. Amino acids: CAIRPGQNTGELFF.